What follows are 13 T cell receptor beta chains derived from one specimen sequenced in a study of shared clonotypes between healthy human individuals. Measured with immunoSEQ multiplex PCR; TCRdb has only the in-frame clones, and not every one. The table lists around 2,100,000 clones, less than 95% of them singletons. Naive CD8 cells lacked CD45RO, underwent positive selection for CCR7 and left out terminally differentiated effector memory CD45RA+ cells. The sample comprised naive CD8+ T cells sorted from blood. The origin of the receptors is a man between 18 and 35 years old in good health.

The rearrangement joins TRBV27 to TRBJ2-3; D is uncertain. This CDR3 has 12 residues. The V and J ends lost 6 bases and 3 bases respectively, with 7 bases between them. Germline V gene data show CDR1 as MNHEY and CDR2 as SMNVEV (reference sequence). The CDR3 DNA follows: TGTGCCAGCAGCCGGGCTACAGATACGCAGTATTTT. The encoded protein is CASSRATDTQYF.

The CDR3 loop is CASSLEVGIRTEAFF. The CDR3 DNA reads as TGTGCCAGCAGCTTGGAAGTGGGGATTCGGACTGAAGCTTTCTTT. This chain uses TRBV7-9 with TRBJ1-1, with D uncertain. The germline CDR1 and CDR2 sequences are SEHNR and FQNEAQ (reference sequence). The length of the CDR3 is 15 residues. V lost 3 bases, J lost 5 bases, and 16 bases lay in between. Variable domain in full (rest from reference TRBV7-9 and TRBJ1-1): DTGVSQNPRHKITKRGQNVTFRCDPISEHNRLYWYRQTLGQGPEFLTYFQNEAQLEKSRLLSDRFSAERPKGSFSTLEIQRTEQGDSAMYLCASSLEVGIRTEAFFGQGTRLTVV.

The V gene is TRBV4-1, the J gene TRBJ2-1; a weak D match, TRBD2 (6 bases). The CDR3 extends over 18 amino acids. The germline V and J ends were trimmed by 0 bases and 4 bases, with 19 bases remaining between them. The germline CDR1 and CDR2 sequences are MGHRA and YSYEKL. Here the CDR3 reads CASSQEPKRDWLYNEQFF. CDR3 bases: TGCGCCAGCAGCCAAGAGCCCAAACGGGACTGGCTTTACAATGAGCAGTTCTTC.

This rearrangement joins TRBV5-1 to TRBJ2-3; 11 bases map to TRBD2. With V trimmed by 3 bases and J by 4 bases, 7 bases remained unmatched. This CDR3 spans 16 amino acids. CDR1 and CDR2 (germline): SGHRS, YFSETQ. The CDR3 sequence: CASSSYSGGAADTQYF. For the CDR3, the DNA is TGCGCCAGCAGCTCCTATAGCGGGGGGGCCGCAGATACGCAGTATTTT.

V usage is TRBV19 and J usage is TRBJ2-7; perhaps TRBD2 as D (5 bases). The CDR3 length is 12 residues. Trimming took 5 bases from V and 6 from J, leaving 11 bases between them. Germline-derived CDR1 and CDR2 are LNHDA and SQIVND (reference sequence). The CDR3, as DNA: TGTGCCAGTAGTCCCGGAGGTAGCGAGCAGTACTTC. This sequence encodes CASSPGGSEQYF.

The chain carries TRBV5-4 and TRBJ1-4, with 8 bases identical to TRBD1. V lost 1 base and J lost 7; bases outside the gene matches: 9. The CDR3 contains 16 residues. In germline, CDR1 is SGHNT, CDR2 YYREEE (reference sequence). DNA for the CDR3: TGTGCCAGCAGCTTGCCCTCAGGGGGCTTGGGTGAAAAACTGTTTTTT. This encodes CASSLPSGGLGEKLFF.

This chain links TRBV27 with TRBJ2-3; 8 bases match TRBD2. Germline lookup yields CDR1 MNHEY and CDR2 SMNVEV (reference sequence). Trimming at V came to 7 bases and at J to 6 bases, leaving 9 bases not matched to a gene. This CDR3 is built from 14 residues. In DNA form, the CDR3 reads TGTGCCAGCACCACCGGGGGGGCCACGGATACGCAGTATTTT. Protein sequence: CASTTGGATDTQYF.

The CDR3 loop reads CASSQKPGVKSSYEQYF. The DNA of the CDR3 is TGCGCCAGCAGCCAAAAGCCAGGGGTGAAGAGCTCCTACGAGCAGTACTTC. The rearrangement uses TRBV4-1 and TRBJ2-7; tentatively, D is TRBD1 (6 bases). The CDR3 loop spans 17 amino acids. Trimming removed 2 bases at V and 0 bases at J, with 17 bases between. The V gene's germline CDR1 is MGHRA and CDR2 YSYEKL.

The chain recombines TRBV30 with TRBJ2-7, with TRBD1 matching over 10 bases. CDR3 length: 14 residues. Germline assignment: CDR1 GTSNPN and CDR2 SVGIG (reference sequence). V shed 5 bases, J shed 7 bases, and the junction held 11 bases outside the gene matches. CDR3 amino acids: CAWHEWDRGEEQYF. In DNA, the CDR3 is TGTGCCTGGCATGAGTGGGACAGGGGTGAAGAGCAGTACTTC.

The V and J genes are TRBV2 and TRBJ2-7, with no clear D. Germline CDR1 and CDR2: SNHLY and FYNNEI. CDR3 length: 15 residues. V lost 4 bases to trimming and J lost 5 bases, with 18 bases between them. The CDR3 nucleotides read TGTGCCAGCAGTGGGTCTTTTCTAGGGTTGGACGAGCAGTACTTC. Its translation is CASSGSFLGLDEQYF. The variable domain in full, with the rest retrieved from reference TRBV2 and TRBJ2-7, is EPEVTQTPSHQVTQMGQEVILRCVPISNHLYFYWYRQILGQKVEFLVSFYNNEISEKSEIFDDQFSVERPDGSNFTLKIRSTKLEDSAMYFCASSGSFLGLDEQYFGPGTRLTVT.

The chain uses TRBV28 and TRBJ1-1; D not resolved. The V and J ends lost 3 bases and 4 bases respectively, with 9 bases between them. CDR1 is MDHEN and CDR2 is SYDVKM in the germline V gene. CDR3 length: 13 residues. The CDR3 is CASSFGLTTEAFF. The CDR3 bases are TGTGCCAGCAGTTTCGGCCTGACCACTGAAGCTTTCTTT.

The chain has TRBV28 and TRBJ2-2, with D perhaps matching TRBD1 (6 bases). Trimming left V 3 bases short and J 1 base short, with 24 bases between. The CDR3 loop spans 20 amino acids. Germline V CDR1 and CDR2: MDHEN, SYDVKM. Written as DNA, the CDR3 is TGTGCCAGCAGTTTCATCTTCGGGGTGAGGGAGACAGGGAACACCGGGGAGCTGTTTTTT. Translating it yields CASSFIFGVRETGNTGELFF.

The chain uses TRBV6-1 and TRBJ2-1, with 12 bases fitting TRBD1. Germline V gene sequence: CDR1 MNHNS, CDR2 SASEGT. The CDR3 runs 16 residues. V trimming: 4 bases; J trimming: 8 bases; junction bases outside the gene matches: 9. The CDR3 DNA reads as TGTGCCAGCAGTGGGGGTGGGACAGGGGGCATTGATGAGCAGTTCTTC. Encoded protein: CASSGGGTGGIDEQFF.